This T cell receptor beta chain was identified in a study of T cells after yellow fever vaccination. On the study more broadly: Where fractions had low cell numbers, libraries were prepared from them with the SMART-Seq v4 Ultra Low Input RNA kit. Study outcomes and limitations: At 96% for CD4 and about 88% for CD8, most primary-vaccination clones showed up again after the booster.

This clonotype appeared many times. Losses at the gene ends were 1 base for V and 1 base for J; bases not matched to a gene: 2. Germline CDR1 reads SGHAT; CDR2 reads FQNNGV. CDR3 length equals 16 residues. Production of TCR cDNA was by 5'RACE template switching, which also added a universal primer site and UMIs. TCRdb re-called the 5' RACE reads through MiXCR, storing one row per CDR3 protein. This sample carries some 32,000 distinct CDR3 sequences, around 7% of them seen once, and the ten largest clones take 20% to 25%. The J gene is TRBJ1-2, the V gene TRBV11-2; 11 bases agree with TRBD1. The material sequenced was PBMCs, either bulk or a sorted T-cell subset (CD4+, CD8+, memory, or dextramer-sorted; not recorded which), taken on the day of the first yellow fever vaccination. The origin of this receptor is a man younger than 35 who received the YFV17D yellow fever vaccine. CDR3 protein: CASSLGGTGGNYGYTF. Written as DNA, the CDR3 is TGTGCCAGCAGCTTAGGAGGGACAGGGGGTAACTATGGCTACACCTTC.